The 5 T cell receptor beta chains below were found in one sample sequenced in a study of T cell responses to AZD1222 COVID-19 vaccine. The data were produced by immunoSEQ multiplex PCR, yet TCRdb's version contains in-frame clones alone and is incomplete. Of over 150,000 clones listed, roughly 87% were seen once; the top ten hold approximately 1%. Material: peripheral blood, obtained 28 days after the second AZD1222 dose. These receptors were collected from an adult who received the AZD1222 COVID-19 vaccine.

DNA for the CDR3: TGTGCCAGCAGCCGGCGGGACTTTAAAAACATTCAGTACTTC. The encoded protein is CASSRRDFKNIQYF. V is TRBV3-1 (or the pseudogene TRBV3-2) and J is TRBJ2-4, with D possibly TRBD2 on 6 matching bases. This CDR3 contains 14 residues. V gave up 4 bases and J gave up 4 bases, with 11 bases separating them. The germline gives CDR1 LGHDT, CDR2 YNNKEL (reference sequence).

The rearrangement joins TRBV6-5 to TRBJ1-1; unclear D gene. The CDR3 totals 14 residues. The V gene lost 6 bases and the J gene lost 0 bases, with 11 bases spanning the gap. Germline loops: CDR1 MNHEY, CDR2 SVGAGI. The CDR3 sequence: CASSERVVNTEAFF. In DNA, the CDR3 is TGTGCCAGCAGCGAGCGGGTCGTGAACACTGAAGCTTTCTTT.

The rearrangement joins TRBV6-5 to TRBJ2-7, with 8 bases that match TRBD1. Trimming cost V 6 bases and J 0 bases; bases outside gene matches: 4. Germline-derived CDR1 and CDR2 are MNHEY and SVGAGI. This CDR3 region has 14 residues. The CDR3 here is CASRGTGSSYEQYF. For the CDR3, the DNA is TGTGCCAGCAGAGGGACAGGAAGCTCCTACGAGCAGTACTTC.

The sample holds a few counts of this clone. The V gene is TRBV19, the J gene TRBJ1-3; a weak D match, TRBD1 (5 bases). Germline V lookup: CDR1 LNHDA, CDR2 SQIVND (reference sequence). V was shortened by 6 bases and J by 4 bases, with 10 bases between the two germline ends. CDR3 length equals 13 residues. CDR3 amino acids: CASSQGFGNTIYF. The CDR3 DNA reads as TGTGCCAGTAGCCAGGGCTTCGGAAACACCATATATTTT.

The J gene is TRBJ2-1, the V gene TRBV6-2 or TRBV6-3; 9 nucleotides align to TRBD2. The CDR3 sequence is 17 residues long. V was clipped by 0 bases and J by 3 bases; unmatched bases: 6. The germline V gene encodes CDR1 MNHEY and CDR2 SVGEGT. This CDR3 is CASSYSPPSGIYNEQFF. The CDR3 DNA sequence: TGTGCCAGCAGTTACTCACCTCCTAGCGGGATCTACAATGAGCAGTTCTTC.